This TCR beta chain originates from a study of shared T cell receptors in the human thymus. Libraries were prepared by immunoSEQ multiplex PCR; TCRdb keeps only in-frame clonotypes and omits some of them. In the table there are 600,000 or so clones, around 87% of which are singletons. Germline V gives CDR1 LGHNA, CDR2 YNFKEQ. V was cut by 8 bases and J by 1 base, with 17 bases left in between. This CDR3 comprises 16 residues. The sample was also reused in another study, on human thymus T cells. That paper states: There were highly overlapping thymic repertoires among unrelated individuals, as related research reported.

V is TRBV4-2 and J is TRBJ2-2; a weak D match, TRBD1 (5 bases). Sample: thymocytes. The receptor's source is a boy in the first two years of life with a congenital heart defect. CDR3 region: CASRGYGAENTGELFF. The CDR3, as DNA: TGTGCCAGCCGCGGTTATGGGGCGGAGAACACCGGGGAGCTGTTTTTT.